The clone carrying this TCR beta chain was seen just once. The antigen is undetermined. This sample is drawn from a study of post-analysis software for immune sequencing data. Study details: The courses of disease that were included comprised relapsing-remitting, secondary progressive and progressive-relapsing multiple sclerosis. Study-level points and caveats: When compared against controls, multiple sclerosis patients showed significantly lower normalized Chao1 diversity. Compared with controls, patients had more of 4 to 6 TRBV segments, including TRBV5-6, TRBV5-1 and TRBV20-1. Batch-mates among the samples co-clustered strongly by F measure.

Sequencing libraries made from TCR beta cDNA carried unique molecular identifiers. The authors obtained roughly 0.5 million cDNA molecules from about 0.94 to 9.7 million T cells. TCRdb ran MiXCR on the PCR reads and lists one entry per CDR3 protein. Here the sample spans hundreds of thousands of distinct CDR3 sequences, less than 35% being singletons. Germline V gene data show CDR1 as LGHDT and CDR2 as YNNKEL (reference sequence). This CDR3 is built from 15 residues. Input material: blood. The sequence was obtained from a girl aged 10 to 17 with multiple sclerosis. The chain employs TRBV3-1 and TRBJ2-7, with D perhaps assigned TRBD1 or TRBD2 (5 bases each). The J call is uncertain, as TRBJ2-5 better fits the DNA end. DNA of the CDR3: TGTGCCAGCAGCCCAGCAGAGCCCTGGGGGGAGACCCAGTACTTC. Translated, it gives CASSPAEPWGETQYF.